These T cell receptor beta chains were read from a single sample in a study of blood T cell repertoires in COVID-19. Clones were sequenced by immunoSEQ multiplex PCR, and TCRdb holds only the in-frame ones, with some missing. This sample yields tens of thousands of clones, of which approximately 90% are seen a single time; 1% to 1.5% belongs to the top ten. The sample consisted of PBMCs or T cells enriched from blood (not recorded which). These receptors all stem from a woman between 50 and 59 years old with acute COVID-19. The CDR3 runs from the conserved cysteine through the conserved F or W. D genes are given only for firm matches. Size is stated for part of the rows, as once, few or many counts, or as a class when the clone is expanded.

v_gene,abundance,j_gene,d_gene,CDR3aa,CDR3nt
TRBV7-9,once,TRBJ2-1,TRBD2,CASSLQSGSPNEQFF,TGTGCCAGCAGCTTACAGAGCGGGAGTCCCAATGAGCAGTTCTTC
TRBV27,.,TRBJ2-1,TRBD2,CASSLWTSANNEQFF,TGTGCCAGCAGTTTGTGGACTAGCGCGAACAATGAGCAGTTCTTC
TRBV5-1,.,TRBJ1-3,TRBD1,CASSLTGGTRGNTIYF,TGCGCCAGCAGCTTAACAGGGGGCACGCGTGGAAACACCATATATTTT
TRBV9,.,TRBJ1-4,TRBD1,CASSERQGANEKLFF,TGTGCCAGCAGCGAGAGACAGGGAGCTAATGAAAAACTGTTTTTT
TRBV30,.,TRBJ2-7,TRBD1,CAWSVRTGDEQYF,TGTGCCTGGAGTGTTAGAACAGGGGACGAGCAGTACTTC
TRBV18,once,TRBJ2-2,TRBD2,CASSPENLSGTRELFF,TGTGCCAGCTCACCAGAGAATCTTAGCGGGACTCGGGAGCTGTTTTTT
TRBV27,.,TRBJ1-1,.,CASTQKPGHTMNTEAFF,TGTGCCAGCACTCAAAAACCGGGACACACGATGAACACTGAAGCTTTCTTT
TRBV25-1,.,TRBJ1-2,TRBD1,CASRDREDRPGYTF,TGTGCCAGCAGGGACAGGGAAGATCGTCCCGGCTACACCTTC
TRBV5-4,.,TRBJ1-5,TRBD1,CASSLGGQGGHQPQHF,TGTGCCAGCAGCTTGGGAGGACAGGGTGGGCATCAGCCCCAGCATTTT
TRBV5-1,once,TRBJ2-3,.,CASSDRTRTDTQYF,TGCGCCAGCAGCGACAGGACTCGCACAGATACGCAGTATTTT
TRBV10-3,.,TRBJ2-5,.,CAISELQETQYF,TGTGCCATCAGTGAATTACAAGAGACCCAGTACTTC
TRBV7-2,.,TRBJ1-5,TRBD1,CASSPGQANQPQHF,TGTGCCAGCAGCCCGGGACAGGCAAATCAGCCCCAGCATTTT
TRBV20-1,.,TRBJ2-1,.,CSARDGFGQFF,TGCAGTGCTAGAGACGGTTTTGGGCAGTTCTTC
TRBV4-1,.,TRBJ1-2,TRBD1,CASSHPDRELYGYTF,TGCGCCAGCAGCCACCCGGACAGGGAACTCTATGGCTACACCTTC
TRBV9,.,TRBJ2-5,.,CASSVLGLQETQYF,TGTGCCAGCAGCGTTTTGGGACTCCAAGAGACCCAGTACTTC
TRBV5-6,few,TRBJ2-7,TRBD2,CASRGSGYEQYF,TGTGCCAGCCGCGGGAGTGGGTACGAGCAGTACTTC
TRBV6-5,once,TRBJ2-1,TRBD2,CASSSAGTSGNEQFF,TGTGCCAGCAGCAGCGCCGGGACTAGCGGTAATGAGCAGTTCTTC
TRBV6-5,.,TRBJ1-2,TRBD1,CASSYSPGQGYYGYTF,TGTGCCAGCAGTTATAGCCCCGGACAGGGTTACTATGGCTACACCTTC
TRBV7-8,.,TRBJ2-1,.,CASSPSGQLYNEQFF,TGTGCCAGCAGCCCCTCCGGACAGTTATACAATGAGCAGTTCTTC
TRBV18,.,TRBJ1-2,TRBD1,CASSPGQGSYGYTF,TGTGCCAGCTCACCCGGACAGGGGAGCTATGGCTACACCTTC
TRBV5-1,.,TRBJ2-3,.,CASSLASPVTDTQYF,TGCGCCAGCAGCTTGGCTAGTCCAGTGACAGATACGCAGTATTTT
TRBV10-3,.,TRBJ1-1,TRBD1,CAISVVQGATNTEAFF,TGTGCCATCAGTGTGGTTCAGGGGGCCACGAACACTGAAGCTTTCTTT
TRBV20-1,.,TRBJ1-1,TRBD1,CRQGAGTEAFF,TGCAGGCAGGGGGCAGGAACTGAAGCTTTCTTT
TRBV3-1/TRBV3-2,.,TRBJ1-5,.,CASSQGSPGQPQHF,TGTGCCAGCAGCCAAGGTTCGCCAGGGCAGCCCCAGCATTTT
TRBV6-5,few,TRBJ2-1,TRBD2,CASTLLAGGWNEQFF,TGTGCCAGCACCCTACTAGCGGGAGGCTGGAATGAGCAGTTCTTC
TRBV27,once,TRBJ2-7,.,CASRMMTQGYSYEQYF,TGTGCCAGCAGGATGATGACACAGGGCTACTCCTACGAGCAGTACTTC
TRBV19,.,TRBJ2-7,TRBD2,CASQQHSGTSGAYEQYF,TGTGCCAGTCAGCAACATTCCGGGACTAGCGGGGCTTACGAGCAGTACTTC
TRBV6-5,.,TRBJ1-2,.,CASSYSREYGYTF,TGTGCCAGCAGTTACTCGAGGGAGTATGGCTACACCTTC
TRBV28,.,TRBJ1-4,TRBD1,CASTTHRGTNEKLFF,TGTGCCAGCACTACCCACAGGGGAACTAATGAAAAACTGTTTTTT
TRBV30,.,TRBJ2-1,.,CASLRYNEQFF,TGTGCCTCCCTCCGTTACAATGAGCAGTTCTTC
TRBV18,.,TRBJ1-2,TRBD1,CASSPNRDRGINGYTF,TGTGCCAGCTCACCTAACAGGGACAGGGGCATAAATGGCTACACCTTC
TRBV6-5,.,TRBJ1-1,.,CASSYSGGRNTEAFF,TGTGCCAGCAGTTACTCGGGAGGGAGGAACACTGAAGCTTTCTTT
TRBV6-1,.,TRBJ2-7,TRBD2,CASSELAVYEQYF,TGTGCCAGCAGTGAACTAGCGGTCTACGAGCAGTACTTC
TRBV3-1/TRBV3-2,once,TRBJ2-7,TRBD2,CASSQDGPSGIYEQYF,TGTGCCAGCAGCCAAGATGGGCCTAGCGGGATCTACGAGCAGTACTTC
TRBV6-4,.,TRBJ1-6,.,CASSEAGGLNSPLHF,TGTGCCAGCAGTGAAGCTGGAGGGTTAAATTCACCCCTCCACTTT
TRBV11-3,.,TRBJ2-1,TRBD2,CASSLAPGTSLLLKQFF,TGTGCCAGCAGCTTGGCCCCCGGGACTAGTCTCTTGTTGAAGCAGTTCTTC
TRBV7-9,.,TRBJ2-5,TRBD2,CASSPLAGGPETQYF,TGTGCCAGCAGCCCACTAGCGGGAGGACCGGAGACCCAGTACTTC
TRBV5-1,.,TRBJ1-5,.,CASSMSGGLGEPQHF,TGCGCCAGCTCCATGTCGGGGGGGCTGGGAGAGCCCCAGCATTTT
TRBV28,.,TRBJ2-5,TRBD1,CASSFDRVRETQYF,TGTGCCAGCAGTTTCGACAGGGTAAGGGAGACCCAGTACTTC
TRBV10-2,few,TRBJ1-1,.,CASKRQDDTEAFF,TGCGCCAGCAAAAGACAGGATGACACTGAAGCTTTCTTT
TRBV18,.,TRBJ2-5,TRBD2,CASSASPGGYETQYF,TGTGCCAGCTCGGCTTCACCGGGAGGGTACGAGACCCAGTACTTC
TRBV6-1,.,TRBJ1-1,TRBD1,CASSEPDRVGTEAFF,TGTGCCAGCAGTGAGCCAGACAGGGTGGGTACTGAAGCTTTCTTT
TRBV10-3,.,TRBJ2-3,TRBD1,CAIRGQGQGRSADTQYF,TGTGCCATCAGAGGACAAGGACAGGGACGGTCAGCAGATACGCAGTATTTT
TRBV6-5,.,TRBJ2-7,.,CASKGASGSGYEQYF,TGTGCCAGCAAAGGGGCTAGTGGCTCCGGCTACGAGCAGTACTTC
TRBV11-2,.,TRBJ1-4,TRBD1,CASSEYRGDEKLFF,TGTGCCAGCAGCGAATACAGGGGGGATGAAAAACTGTTTTTT
TRBV19,.,TRBJ1-2,.,CASTNRLRDSGYTF,TGTGCCAGTACCAATAGGCTTCGGGATTCGGGCTACACCTTC
TRBV5-6,.,TRBJ1-3,.,CASSFRAGNTIYF,TGTGCCAGCAGCTTCAGGGCTGGAAACACCATATATTTT
TRBV10-2,.,TRBJ1-1,.,CASSESRQMNTEAFF,TGCGCCAGCAGTGAGTCGAGACAGATGAACACTGAAGCTTTCTTT
TRBV24-1,.,TRBJ2-3,TRBD2,CATSEAGGPTDTQYF,TGTGCCACCAGTGAGGCGGGAGGGCCAACCGATACGCAGTATTTT
TRBV15,.,TRBJ1-4,TRBD1,CATSRERGTGGEKLFF,TGTGCCACCAGCAGAGAACGGGGGACAGGGGGCGAAAAACTGTTTTTT